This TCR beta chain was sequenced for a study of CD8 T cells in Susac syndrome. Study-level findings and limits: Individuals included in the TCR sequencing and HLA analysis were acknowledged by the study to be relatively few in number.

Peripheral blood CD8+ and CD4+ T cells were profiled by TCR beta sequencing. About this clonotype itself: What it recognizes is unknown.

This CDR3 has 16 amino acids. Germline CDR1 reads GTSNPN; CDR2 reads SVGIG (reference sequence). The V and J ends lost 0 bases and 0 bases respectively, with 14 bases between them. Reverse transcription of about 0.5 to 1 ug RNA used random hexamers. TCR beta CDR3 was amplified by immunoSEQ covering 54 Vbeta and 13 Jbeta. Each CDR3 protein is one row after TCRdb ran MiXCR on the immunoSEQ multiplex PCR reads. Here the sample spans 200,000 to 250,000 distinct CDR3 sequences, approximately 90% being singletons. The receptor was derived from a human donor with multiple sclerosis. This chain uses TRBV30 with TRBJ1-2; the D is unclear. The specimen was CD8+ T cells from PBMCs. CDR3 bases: TGTGCCTGGAGTGTACACGAGAGAGGCCCTAACTATGGCTACACCTTC. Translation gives CAWSVHERGPNYGYTF.